Listed below are T cell receptor beta chains from one sample, sequenced in a study of T cells in Graves' hyperthyroidism and ophthalmopathy. TCRdb re-derived calls from the multiplex PCR reads in MiXCR, one entry per CDR3 protein. The table lists a few hundred thousand distinct CDR3 sequences, 11% to 15% of them singletons. The source material was blood. All receptors come from a woman between 40 and 55 years old with Graves' hyperthyroidism. Both conserved end residues are part of each CDR3. A D gene is named only where the DNA matches it firmly. Expanded clones get a size class; other rows say once, few or many, or leave the size out.

j_gene: TRBJ1-4
v_gene: TRBV6-1
abundance: .
d_gene: TRBD1
CDR3nt: TGTGCCAGCAGGAAAGGACAGGGGACTAATGAAAAACTGTTTTTT
CDR3aa: CASRKGQGTNEKLFF

j_gene: TRBJ2-7
v_gene: TRBV5-1
abundance: .
d_gene: TRBD2
CDR3nt: TGCGCCAGCAGCTTGGATACAGCGGGAATATACGAGCAGTACTTC
CDR3aa: CASSLDTAGIYEQYF

j_gene: TRBJ1-2
v_gene: TRBV20-1
abundance: many
d_gene: .
CDR3nt: TGCAGTGCTAGAGATAGGACAGTAGGGCAGTATGGCTACACCTTC
CDR3aa: CSARDRTVGQYGYTF

j_gene: TRBJ2-1
v_gene: TRBV12-3/TRBV12-4
abundance: many
d_gene: .
CDR3nt: TGTGCCAGCAGCCCCGGAGGGGCGGATTCCTACAATGAGCAGTTCTTC
CDR3aa: CASSPGGADSYNEQFF

j_gene: TRBJ2-7
v_gene: TRBV7-6
abundance: many
d_gene: TRBD1
CDR3nt: TGTGCCAGCAGCCAACAGGGGGGAGACTCCTACGAGCAGTACTTC
CDR3aa: CASSQQGGDSYEQYF

j_gene: TRBJ2-1
v_gene: TRBV7-3
abundance: many
d_gene: TRBD2
CDR3nt: TGTGCCAGCAGCTCTCTAGCGGGAGTAGCAAATGAGCAGTTCTTC
CDR3aa: CASSSLAGVANEQFF

j_gene: TRBJ1-1
v_gene: TRBV7-9
abundance: few
d_gene: .
CDR3nt: TGTGCCAGCAGCTTAGGATGGACGCCCAAGAACACTGAAGCTTTCTTT
CDR3aa: CASSLGWTPKNTEAFF

j_gene: TRBJ2-1
v_gene: TRBV15
abundance: many
d_gene: .
CDR3nt: TGTGCCACCAGCAGAGCTGCGGGAGTATCGAGGGGGGATGAGCAGTTCTTC
CDR3aa: CATSRAAGVSRGDEQFF

j_gene: TRBJ1-5
v_gene: TRBV20-1
abundance: .
d_gene: .
CDR3nt: TGCAGTGCTAGTGGGGGCGGGAACAATCAGCCCCAGCATTTT
CDR3aa: CSASGGGNNQPQHF

j_gene: TRBJ2-1
v_gene: TRBV20-1
abundance: few
d_gene: TRBD2
CDR3nt: TGCAGTGCCCCGGGACTAGTAAATGAGGGTGAGCAGTTCTTC
CDR3aa: CSAPGLVNEGEQFF